This T cell receptor (beta chain) was found in a study of control samples from healthy donors and cancer patients. Germline CDR1 MDHEN, CDR2 SYDVKM. Trimming removed 11 bases from V and 5 bases from J; junction bases left unmatched: 6. This CDR3 spans 13 amino acids. Assay: immunoSEQ multiplex PCR; the TCRdb copy retains only in-frame clones and omits some. The table has 75,000 to 95,000 clones, about 89% seen once. Sample: PBMCs. This clonotype was sampled from a woman in her 50s with colorectal cancer. The chain combines TRBV28 with TRBJ1-6, with 7 positions matching TRBD1. For the CDR3, the DNA is TGTGCCCACCGGGACAGACATAATTCACCCCTCCACTTT. Its translation is CAHRDRHNSPLHF.